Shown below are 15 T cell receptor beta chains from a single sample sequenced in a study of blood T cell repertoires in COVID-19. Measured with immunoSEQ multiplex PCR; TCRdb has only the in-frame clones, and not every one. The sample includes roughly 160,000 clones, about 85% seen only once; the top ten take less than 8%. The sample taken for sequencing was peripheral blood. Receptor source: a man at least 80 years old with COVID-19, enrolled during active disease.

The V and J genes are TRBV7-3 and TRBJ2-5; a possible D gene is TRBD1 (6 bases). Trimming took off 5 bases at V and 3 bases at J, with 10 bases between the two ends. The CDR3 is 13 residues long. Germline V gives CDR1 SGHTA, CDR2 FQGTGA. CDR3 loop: CASSTNREETQYF. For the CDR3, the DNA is TGTGCCAGCAGCACAAACAGGGAAGAGACCCAGTACTTC.

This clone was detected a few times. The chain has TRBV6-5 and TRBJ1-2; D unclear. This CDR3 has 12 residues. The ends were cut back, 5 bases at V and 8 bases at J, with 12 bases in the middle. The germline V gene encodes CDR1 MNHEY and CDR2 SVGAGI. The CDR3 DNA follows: TGTGCCAGCAGTCTTCGACGGGGAGGCTACACCTTC. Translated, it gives CASSLRRGGYTF.

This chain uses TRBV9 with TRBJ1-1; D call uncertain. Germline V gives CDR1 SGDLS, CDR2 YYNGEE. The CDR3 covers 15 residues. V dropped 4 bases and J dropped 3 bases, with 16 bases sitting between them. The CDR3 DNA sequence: TGTGCCAGCAGCCCTGGTGGGCTCTCGGACACTGAAGCTTTCTTT. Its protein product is CASSPGGLSDTEAFF.

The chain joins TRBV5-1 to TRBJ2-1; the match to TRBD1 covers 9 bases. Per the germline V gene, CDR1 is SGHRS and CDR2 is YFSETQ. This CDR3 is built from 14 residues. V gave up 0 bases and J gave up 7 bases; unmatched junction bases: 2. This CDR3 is CASSLETGGNEQFF. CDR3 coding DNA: TGCGCCAGCAGCTTGGAGACAGGGGGTAATGAGCAGTTCTTC. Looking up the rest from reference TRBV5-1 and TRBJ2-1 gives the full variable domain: KAGVTQTPRYLIKTRGQQVTLSCSPISGHRSVSWYQQTPGQGLQFLFEYFSETQRNKGNFPGRFSGRQFSNSRSEMNVSTLELGDSALYLCASSLETGGNEQFFGPGTRLTVL.

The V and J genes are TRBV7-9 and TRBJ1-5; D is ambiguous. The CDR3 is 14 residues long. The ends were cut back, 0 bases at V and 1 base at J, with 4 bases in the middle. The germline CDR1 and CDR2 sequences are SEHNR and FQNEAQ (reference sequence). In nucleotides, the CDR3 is TGTGCCAGCAGCTTAGCCTCGAGCAATCAGCCCCAGCATTTT. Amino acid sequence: CASSLASSNQPQHF.

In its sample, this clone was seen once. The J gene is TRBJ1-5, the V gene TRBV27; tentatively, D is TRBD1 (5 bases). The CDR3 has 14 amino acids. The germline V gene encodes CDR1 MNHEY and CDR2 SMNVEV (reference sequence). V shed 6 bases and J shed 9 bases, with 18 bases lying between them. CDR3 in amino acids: CASSPLLAGRPQHF. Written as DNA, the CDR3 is TGTGCCAGCAGCCCCCTCCTGGCGGGGCGGCCCCAGCATTTT.

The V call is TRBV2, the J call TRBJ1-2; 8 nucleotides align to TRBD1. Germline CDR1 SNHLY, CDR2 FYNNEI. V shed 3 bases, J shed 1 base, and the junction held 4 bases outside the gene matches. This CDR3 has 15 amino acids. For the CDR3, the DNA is TGTGCCAGCAGTGATGGACAGGGTTTTAACTATGGCTACACCTTC. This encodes CASSDGQGFNYGYTF.

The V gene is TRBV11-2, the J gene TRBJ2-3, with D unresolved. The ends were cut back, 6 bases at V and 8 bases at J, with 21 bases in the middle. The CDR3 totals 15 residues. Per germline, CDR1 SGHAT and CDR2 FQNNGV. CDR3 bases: TGTGCCAGCAGTTCCGCTCTACTGGCCAGGTCTACGCAGTATTTT. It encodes CASSSALLARSTQYF.

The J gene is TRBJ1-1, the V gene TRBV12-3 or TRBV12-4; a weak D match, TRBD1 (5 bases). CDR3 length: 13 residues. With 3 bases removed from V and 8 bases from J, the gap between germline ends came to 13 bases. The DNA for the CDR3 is TGTGCCAGCAGTTTGGGGCCTGACCCCGAAGCTTTCTTT. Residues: CASSLGPDPEAFF.

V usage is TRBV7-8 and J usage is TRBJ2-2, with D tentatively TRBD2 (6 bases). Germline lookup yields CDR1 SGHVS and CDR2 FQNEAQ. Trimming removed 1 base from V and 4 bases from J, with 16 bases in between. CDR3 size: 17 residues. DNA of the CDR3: TGTGCCAGCAGCTTAGTAGGGGTCGGGGGAGGCACCGGGGAGCTGTTTTTT. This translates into CASSLVGVGGGTGELFF.

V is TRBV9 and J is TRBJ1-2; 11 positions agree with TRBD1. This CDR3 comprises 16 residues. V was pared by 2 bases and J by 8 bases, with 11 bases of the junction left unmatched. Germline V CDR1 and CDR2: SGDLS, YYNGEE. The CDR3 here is CASSVAPRDRGDGYTF. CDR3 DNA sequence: TGTGCCAGCAGCGTCGCCCCCCGGGACAGGGGGGACGGCTACACCTTC.

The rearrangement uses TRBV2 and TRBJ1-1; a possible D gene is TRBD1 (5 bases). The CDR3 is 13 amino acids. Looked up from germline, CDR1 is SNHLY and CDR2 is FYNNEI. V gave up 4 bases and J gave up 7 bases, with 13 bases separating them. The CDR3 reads CASSGTGYFEAFF. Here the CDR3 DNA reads TGTGCCAGCAGTGGCACAGGCTACTTTGAAGCTTTCTTT.

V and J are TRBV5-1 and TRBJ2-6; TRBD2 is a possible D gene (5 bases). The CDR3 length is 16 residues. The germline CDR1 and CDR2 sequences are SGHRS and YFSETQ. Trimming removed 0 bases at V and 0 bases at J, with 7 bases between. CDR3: CASSLADYSGANVLTF. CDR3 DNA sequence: TGCGCCAGCAGCTTGGCCGACTACTCTGGGGCCAACGTCCTGACTTTC.

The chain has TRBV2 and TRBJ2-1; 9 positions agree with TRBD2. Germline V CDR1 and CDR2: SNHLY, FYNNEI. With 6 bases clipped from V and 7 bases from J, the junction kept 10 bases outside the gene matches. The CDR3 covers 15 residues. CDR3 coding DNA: TGTGCCAGCAGCCCCGGGGTAGCGGGGGTAAATGAGCAGTTCTTC. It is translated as CASSPGVAGVNEQFF.

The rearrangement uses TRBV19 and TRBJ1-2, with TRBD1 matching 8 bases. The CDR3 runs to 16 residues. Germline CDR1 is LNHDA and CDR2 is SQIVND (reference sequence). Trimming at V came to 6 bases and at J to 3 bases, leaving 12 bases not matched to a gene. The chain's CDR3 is CASSSLPGQAHYGYTF. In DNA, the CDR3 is TGTGCCAGTAGCTCCCTGCCGGGACAGGCGCACTATGGCTACACCTTC.